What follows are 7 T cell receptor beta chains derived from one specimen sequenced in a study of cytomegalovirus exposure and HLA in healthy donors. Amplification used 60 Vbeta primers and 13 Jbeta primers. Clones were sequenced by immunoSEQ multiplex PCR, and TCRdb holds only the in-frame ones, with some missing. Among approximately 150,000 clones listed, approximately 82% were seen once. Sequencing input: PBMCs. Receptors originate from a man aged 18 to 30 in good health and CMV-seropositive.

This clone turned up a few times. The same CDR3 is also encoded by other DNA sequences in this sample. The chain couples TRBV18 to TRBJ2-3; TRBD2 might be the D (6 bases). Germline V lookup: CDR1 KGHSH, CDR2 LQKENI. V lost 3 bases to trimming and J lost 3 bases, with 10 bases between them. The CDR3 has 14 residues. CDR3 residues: CASSPGLSTDTQYF. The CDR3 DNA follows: TGTGCCAGCTCACCCGGACTAAGTACAGATACGCAGTATTTT.

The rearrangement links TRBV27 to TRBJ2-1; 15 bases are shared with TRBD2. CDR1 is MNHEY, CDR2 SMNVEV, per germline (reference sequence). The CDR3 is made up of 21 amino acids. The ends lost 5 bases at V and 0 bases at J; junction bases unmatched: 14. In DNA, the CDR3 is TGTGCCAGCAGTCCTACTTCCCGGACTAGCGGGAGGGTTAGCTCCTACAATGAGCAGTTCTTC. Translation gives CASSPTSRTSGRVSSYNEQFF.

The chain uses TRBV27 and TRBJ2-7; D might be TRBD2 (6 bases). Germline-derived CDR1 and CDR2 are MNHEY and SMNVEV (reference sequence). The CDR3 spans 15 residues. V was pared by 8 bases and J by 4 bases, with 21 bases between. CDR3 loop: CASSHRDSKPYEQYF. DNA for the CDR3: TGTGCCAGCTCGCACCGGGACTCCAAACCTTACGAGCAGTACTTC.

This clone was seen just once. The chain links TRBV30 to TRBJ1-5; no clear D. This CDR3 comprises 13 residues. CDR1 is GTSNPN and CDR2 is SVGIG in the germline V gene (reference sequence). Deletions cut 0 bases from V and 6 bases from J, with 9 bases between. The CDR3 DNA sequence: TGTGCCTGGAGTGTACAAAGAAGTCAGCCCCAGCATTTT. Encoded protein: CAWSVQRSQPQHF.

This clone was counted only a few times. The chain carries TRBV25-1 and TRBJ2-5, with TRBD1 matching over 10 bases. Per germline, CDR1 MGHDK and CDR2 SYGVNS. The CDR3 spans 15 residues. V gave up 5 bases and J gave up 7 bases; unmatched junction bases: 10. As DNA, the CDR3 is TGTGCCAGCAGTACTCAGGACAGGGGGTTCGGGACCCAGTACTTC. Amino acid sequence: CASSTQDRGFGTQYF.

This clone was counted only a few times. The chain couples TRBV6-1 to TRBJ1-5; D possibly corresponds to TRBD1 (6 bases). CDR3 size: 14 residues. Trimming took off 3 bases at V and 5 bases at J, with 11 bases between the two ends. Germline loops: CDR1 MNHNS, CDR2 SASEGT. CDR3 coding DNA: TGTGCCAGCAGTGAGTGGGGGCTGGATCAGCCCCAGCATTTT. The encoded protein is CASSEWGLDQPQHF.

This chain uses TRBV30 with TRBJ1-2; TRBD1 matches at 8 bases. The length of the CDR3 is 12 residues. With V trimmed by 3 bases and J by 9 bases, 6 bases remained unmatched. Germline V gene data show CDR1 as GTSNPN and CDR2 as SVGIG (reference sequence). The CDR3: CAWRGQGLSYTF. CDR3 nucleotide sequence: TGTGCCTGGAGAGGACAGGGATTGAGCTACACCTTC.